This T cell receptor beta chain was found in a study of T cells after yellow fever vaccination. Points from the study as a whole: Weaker overall was a secondary response that nonetheless peaked faster, on day 5 versus 15.

This clonotype was seen ten or more times. Its antigen is undetermined. A single record per CDR3 protein comes from TCRdb applying MiXCR to the 5' RACE reads. The repertoire includes over 150,000 distinct CDR3 sequences, 6.2% of them detected once, and approximately 3% sits in the top ten. The sample consisted of CD4+ T cells sorted from PBMCs, taken on the day of the first yellow fever vaccination. This TCR derives from a man younger than 35 who received the YFV17D yellow fever vaccine.

The CDR3 DNA sequence: TGCAGTGCTAGAGATTCTTTAGTTGACGAGCAGTACTTC. It encodes CSARDSLVDEQYF. The rearrangement links TRBV20-1 to TRBJ2-7; D not certain. The CDR3 totals 13 residues. CDR1 and CDR2 from the germline V gene are DFQATT and SNEGSKA (reference sequence). V was trimmed by 0 bases and J by 5 bases, leaving 11 bases between them.